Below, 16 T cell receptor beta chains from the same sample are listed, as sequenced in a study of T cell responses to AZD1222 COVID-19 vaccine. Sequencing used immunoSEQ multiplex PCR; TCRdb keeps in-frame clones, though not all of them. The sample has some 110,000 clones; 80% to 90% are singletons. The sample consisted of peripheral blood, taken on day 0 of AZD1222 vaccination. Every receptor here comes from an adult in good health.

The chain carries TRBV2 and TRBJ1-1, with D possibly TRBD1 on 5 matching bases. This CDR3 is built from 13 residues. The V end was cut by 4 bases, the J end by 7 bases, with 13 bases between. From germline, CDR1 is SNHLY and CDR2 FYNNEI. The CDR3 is CASSGEARGEAFF. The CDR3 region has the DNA TGTGCCAGCAGTGGGGAGGCGAGGGGTGAAGCTTTCTTT.

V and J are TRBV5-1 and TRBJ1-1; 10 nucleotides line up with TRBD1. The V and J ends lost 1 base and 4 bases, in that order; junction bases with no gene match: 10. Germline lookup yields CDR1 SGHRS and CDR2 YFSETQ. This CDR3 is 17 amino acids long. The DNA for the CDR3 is TGCGCCAGCAGCTTGAAAGGGACAGGGGCCGGGGGCACTGAAGCTTTCTTT. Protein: CASSLKGTGAGGTEAFF.

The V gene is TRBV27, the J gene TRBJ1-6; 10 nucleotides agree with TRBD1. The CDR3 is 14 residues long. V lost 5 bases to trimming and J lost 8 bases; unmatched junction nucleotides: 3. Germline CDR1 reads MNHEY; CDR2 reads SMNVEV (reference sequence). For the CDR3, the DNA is TGTGCCAGCAGTCCTGGGACAGGGGATTCACCCCTCCACTTT. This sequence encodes CASSPGTGDSPLHF.

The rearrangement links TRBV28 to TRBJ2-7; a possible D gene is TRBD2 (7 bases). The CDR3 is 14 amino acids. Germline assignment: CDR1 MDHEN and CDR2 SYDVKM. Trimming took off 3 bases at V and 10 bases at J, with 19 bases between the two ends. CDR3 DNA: TGTGCCAGCAGTTTCCCCGGGGGGCCTCTGGGACAGTACTTC. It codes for CASSFPGGPLGQYF.

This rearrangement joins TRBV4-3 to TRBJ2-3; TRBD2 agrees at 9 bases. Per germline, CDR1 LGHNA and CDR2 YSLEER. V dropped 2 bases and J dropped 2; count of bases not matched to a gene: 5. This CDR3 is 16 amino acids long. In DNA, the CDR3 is TGCGCCAGCAGCCAAATAGCGGGAGTCTCCACAGATACGCAGTATTTT. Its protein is CASSQIAGVSTDTQYF.

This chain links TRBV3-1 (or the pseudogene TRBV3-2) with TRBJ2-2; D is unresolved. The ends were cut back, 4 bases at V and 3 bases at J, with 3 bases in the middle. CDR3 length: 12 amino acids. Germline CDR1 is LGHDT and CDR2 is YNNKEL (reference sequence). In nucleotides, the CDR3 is TGTGCCAGCAGCCGCCACACCGGGGAGCTGTTTTTT. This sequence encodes CASSRHTGELFF.

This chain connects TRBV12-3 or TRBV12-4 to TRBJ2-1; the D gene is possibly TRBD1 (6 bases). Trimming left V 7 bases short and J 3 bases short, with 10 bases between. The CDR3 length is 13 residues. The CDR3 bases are TGTGCCAGCAACCCGACAGGCTACAATGAGCAGTTCTTC. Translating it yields CASNPTGYNEQFF.

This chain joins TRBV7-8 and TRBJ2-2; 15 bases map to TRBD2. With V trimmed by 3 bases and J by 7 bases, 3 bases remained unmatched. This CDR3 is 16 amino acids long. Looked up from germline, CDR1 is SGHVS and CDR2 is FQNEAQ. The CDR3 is CASSLGLAGGNGELFF. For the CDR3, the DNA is TGTGCCAGCAGCTTGGGACTAGCGGGAGGTAACGGGGAGCTGTTTTTT.

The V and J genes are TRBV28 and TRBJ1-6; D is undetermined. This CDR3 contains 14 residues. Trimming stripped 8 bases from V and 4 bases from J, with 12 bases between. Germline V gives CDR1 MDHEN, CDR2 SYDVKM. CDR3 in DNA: TGTGCCAGCGGGATTTACGGATATAATTCACCCCTCCACTTT. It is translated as CASGIYGYNSPLHF.

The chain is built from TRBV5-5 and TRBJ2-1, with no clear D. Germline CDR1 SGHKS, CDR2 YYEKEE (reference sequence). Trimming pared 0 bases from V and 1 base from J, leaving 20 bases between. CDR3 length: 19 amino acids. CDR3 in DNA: TGTGCCAGCAGCTTGGATACCCTCAGGCTCAGTCGGTCCTACAATGAGCAGTTCTTC. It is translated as CASSLDTLRLSRSYNEQFF. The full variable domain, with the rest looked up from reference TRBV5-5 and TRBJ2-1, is DAGVTQSPTHLIKTRGQQVTLRCSPISGHKSVSWYQQVLGQGPQFIFQYYEKEERGRGNFPDRFSARQFPNYSSELNVNALLLGDSALYLCASSLDTLRLSRSYNEQFFGPGTRLTVL.

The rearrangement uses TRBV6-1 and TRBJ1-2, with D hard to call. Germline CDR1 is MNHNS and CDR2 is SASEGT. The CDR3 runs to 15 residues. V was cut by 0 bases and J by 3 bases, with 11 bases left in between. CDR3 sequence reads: CASSEAAGGHYGYTF. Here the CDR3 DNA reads TGTGCCAGCAGTGAAGCGGCAGGAGGGCACTATGGCTACACCTTC.

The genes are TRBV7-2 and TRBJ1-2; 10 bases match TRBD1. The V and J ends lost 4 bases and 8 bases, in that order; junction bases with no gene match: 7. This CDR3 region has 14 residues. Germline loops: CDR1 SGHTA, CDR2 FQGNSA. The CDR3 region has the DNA TGTGCCAGCAGCTCAGATTGGGACAGGGGCGGCTACACCTTC. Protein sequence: CASSSDWDRGGYTF.

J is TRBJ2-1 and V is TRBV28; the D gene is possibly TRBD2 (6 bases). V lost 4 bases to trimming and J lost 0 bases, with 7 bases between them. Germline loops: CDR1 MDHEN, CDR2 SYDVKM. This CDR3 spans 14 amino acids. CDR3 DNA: TGTGCCAGCAGTTCGGGGGACTCCTACAATGAGCAGTTCTTC. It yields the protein CASSSGDSYNEQFF.

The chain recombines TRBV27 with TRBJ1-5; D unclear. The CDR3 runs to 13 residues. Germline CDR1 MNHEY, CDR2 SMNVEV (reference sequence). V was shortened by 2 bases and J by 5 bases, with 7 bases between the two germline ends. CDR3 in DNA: TGTGCCAGCAGTTTACCCGGGTATCAGCCCCAGCATTTT. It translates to CASSLPGYQPQHF.

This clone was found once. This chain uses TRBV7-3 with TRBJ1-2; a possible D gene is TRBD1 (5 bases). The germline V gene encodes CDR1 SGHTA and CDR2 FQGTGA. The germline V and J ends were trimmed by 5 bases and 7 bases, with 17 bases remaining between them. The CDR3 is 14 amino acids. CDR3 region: CASSLTPGYVGYTF. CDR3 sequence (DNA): TGTGCCAGCAGCCTGACCCCAGGGTATGTTGGCTACACCTTC.

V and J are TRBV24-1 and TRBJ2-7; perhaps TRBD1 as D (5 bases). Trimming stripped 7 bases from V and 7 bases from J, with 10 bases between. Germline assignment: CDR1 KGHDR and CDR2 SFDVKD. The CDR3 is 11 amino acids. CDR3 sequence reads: CATSQGFEQYF. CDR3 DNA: TGTGCCACCAGCCAGGGCTTTGAGCAGTACTTC.